The present entry profiles one T cell receptor (beta chain) with its context. The target of this receptor is not known. No qualities accompany the bases; no much larger clone lies one base away. The approximately 41 donors, aged roughly 6 to 90 years, were systemically healthy Caucasian individuals from Russia. Each donor gave approximately 10 milliliters of peripheral blood, collected into EDTA-treated Vacutainer tubes. Ficoll-Paque density-gradient centrifugation was used to isolate PBMCs, with at least 7 million per sample. Trizol reagent was used to extract total RNA from PBMCs, with at least 5 micrograms per sample. For every donor, an aliquot of PBMCs went through flow cytometry to measure the percentages of naive CD45RAhigh/CD27high T cells. The library was generated by 5' RACE. Reads for this sample came from an Illumina HiSeq 2500. A second roughly 6 to 12 cycle PCR used a sample-barcoded 5' primer and a J-beta primer mix. Each TCR beta cDNA molecule received a unique molecular identifier from a template-switch 5' adaptor carrying 12 random nucleotides. Each sample yielded at least 3 million CDR3-containing paired-end reads. All of the RNA was converted into first-strand cDNA using the Mint cDNA synthesis kit, with a TRBC-specific oligonucleotide serving as the primer. Following uracil-DNA glycosylase treatment, a first 18-cycle PCR with universal primers M1SS and BC2_uni_R was performed on all cDNA. Regarding the original processing steps: For normalization, 1 million high-quality reads were randomly selected from each sample, with every read carrying a distinct molecular identifier. Instead of being binned into consensus sequences, reads with shared molecular identifiers were discarded. MiTCR, with a Q25 quality threshold and the strictest error-elimination algorithm, was used for CDR3 identification, clonotype clustering and error correction. Lower-bound total TCR beta diversity was estimated with a nonparametric unseen species model using Euler transformation. Through fastp at Q25 and MiXCR, TCRdb rebuilt clones from the public reads, retaining in-frame beta chains. Identical CDR3 proteins give one entry, which carries the most common genes and DNA. TCRdb's processing, not the study's, gives the V and J calls here. This sample holds roughly 700,000 distinct CDR3 sequences; 45% to 50% were observed only once. The ten largest clones add up to 30% to 40% of the sample.

This sample was taken from a study of blood T cells in healthy people across ages (dated by TCRdb to about 2015). Regarding the complete study: In model experiments, template switching captured about one uniquely barcoded TCR beta cDNA molecule for every two T cells. The donors were divided into four age groups: young (average approximately 16 years), middle-aged (about 40), aged (approximately 59) and long-lived (roughly 86). Age-related changes in TCR beta repertoire diversity were measured in the study by deep sequencing normalized with unique cDNA molecular identifiers. The study analyzed two additional independent replicas of 1 million unique cDNA reads from the same blood draw for two donors, one aged 18 to 30 and one aged 80 or older. Donors of different ages were randomly distributed across sequencing lanes to avoid experimental bias.

The research as a whole found: Total diversity estimates from one million sequenced T cells were considered lower bounds and underestimates. The percentage of naive T cells measured by flow cytometry correlated strongly with observed TCR beta diversity. Compared with the aged group, the long-lived group had more naive CD4+ T cells, fewer expanded clones and increased TCR diversity, a pattern suggesting age selection. Because donor CMV infection status was unknown, age-related changes in expanded clonotypes were potentially confounded. Observed TCR beta diversity per million T cells fell roughly linearly with age, and a significant reduction was already apparent by age roughly 40. Conclusive comparison of naive and antigen-experienced compartments was prevented by the profiling of bulk unsorted PBMCs.

V and J are trimmed by 5 bases and 1 base, and the gene matches miss 9 bases of the junction. Reading the germline V gene (reference sequence) gives CDR1 MNHNY and CDR2 SVGAGI. The CDR3 runs 16 residues from the cysteine to the phenylalanine. Only the CDR3 part of the read is kept: 48 bases, read in frame from the first base. Sequencing was performed on blood. The rearranged chain carries TRBV6-6 and TRBJ1-2; 8 bases in between match TRBD1. The TCR was taken from a woman in her fifties or sixties in good health. The DNA sequence is TGTGCCAGCAGTCGCCCCGGACAGGGAGTTAACTATGGCTACACCTTC. Translated, this is CASSRPGQGVNYGYTF.